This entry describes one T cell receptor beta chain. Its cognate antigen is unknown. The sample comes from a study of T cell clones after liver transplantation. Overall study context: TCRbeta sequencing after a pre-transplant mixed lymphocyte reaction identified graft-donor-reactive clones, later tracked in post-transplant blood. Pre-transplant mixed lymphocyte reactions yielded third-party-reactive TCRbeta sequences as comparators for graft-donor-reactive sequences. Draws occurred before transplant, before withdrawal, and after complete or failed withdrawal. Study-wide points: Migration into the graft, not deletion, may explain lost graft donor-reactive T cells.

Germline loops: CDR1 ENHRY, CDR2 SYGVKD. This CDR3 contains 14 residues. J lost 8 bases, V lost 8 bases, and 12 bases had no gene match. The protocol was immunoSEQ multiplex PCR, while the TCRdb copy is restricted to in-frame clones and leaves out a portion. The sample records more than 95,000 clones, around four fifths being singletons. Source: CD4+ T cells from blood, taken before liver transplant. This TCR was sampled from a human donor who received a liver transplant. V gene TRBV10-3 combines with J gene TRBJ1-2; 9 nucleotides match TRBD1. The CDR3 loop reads CAIGAGTGIGGYTF. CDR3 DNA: TGTGCCATCGGAGCGGGGACAGGGATAGGGGGCTACACCTTC.